Listed here are 22 T cell receptor beta chains from one sample, sequenced in a study of blood T cell repertoires in COVID-19. The assay was immunoSEQ multiplex PCR, and TCRdb's table has in-frame clones only and misses some. Among 14,000 or so clones listed, 75% to 90% were seen once. The sample was peripheral blood. These receptors all come from a middle-aged man with active COVID-19.

The V and J genes are TRBV7-2 and TRBJ2-7; D perhaps matches TRBD2 (6 bases). V was shortened by 5 bases and J by 6 bases, with 11 bases between the two germline ends. CDR1 is SGHTA and CDR2 is FQGNSA in the germline V gene. The CDR3 has 12 residues. The CDR3 spells CASSREWSEQYF. DNA for the CDR3: TGTGCCAGCAGCCGGGAGTGGAGCGAGCAGTACTTC.

This clone came up once. V usage is TRBV5-1 and J usage is TRBJ2-1; 7 nucleotides align to TRBD1. The V gene's germline CDR1 is SGHRS and CDR2 YFSETQ. V shed 4 bases, J shed 4 bases, and the junction held 11 bases outside the gene matches. This CDR3 contains 16 residues. The CDR3 region has the DNA TGCGCCAGCAGCCCGGACAGGTCTTCTGAATACAATGAGCAGTTCTTC. It specifies CASSPDRSSEYNEQFF.

This clone was counted once. The chain employs TRBV7-8 and TRBJ1-2; D remains unclear. Trimming pared 1 base from V and 8 bases from J, leaving 14 bases between. CDR1 SGHVS and CDR2 FQNEAQ come from the germline V gene. CDR3 size: 14 residues. Written as DNA, the CDR3 is TGTGCCAGCAGCTTAGTCCACGGGGATCAAGGCTACACCTTC. Its translation: CASSLVHGDQGYTF.

In its sample, this clone was seen once. The V and J genes are TRBV7-9 and TRBJ2-1, with 7 positions matching TRBD2. CDR3 length: 16 residues. V was clipped by 7 bases and J by 4 bases; unmatched bases: 13. Germline assignment: CDR1 SEHNR and CDR2 FQNEAQ (reference sequence). CDR3 DNA: TGTGCCAGCAACGGGGGGTCGAGGGCTTGGTACAATGAGCAGTTCTTC. Its translation is CASNGGSRAWYNEQFF.

This chain links TRBV11-2 with TRBJ2-7, with 8 bases that match TRBD1. J lost 1 base, V lost 5 bases, and 7 bases had no gene match. Germline lookup yields CDR1 SGHAT and CDR2 FQNNGV. The CDR3 runs to 15 residues. The CDR3 DNA reads as TGTGCCAGCAGCCCCGACAGGGGCCCTTCCTACGAGCAGTACTTC. This encodes CASSPDRGPSYEQYF. Variable domain in full (rest from reference TRBV11-2 and TRBJ2-7): EAGVAQSPRYKIIEKRQSVAFWCNPISGHATLYWYQQILGQGPKLLIQFQNNGVVDDSQLPKDRFSAERLKGVDSTLKIQPAKLEDSAVYLCASSPDRGPSYEQYFGPGTRLTVT.

This chain uses TRBV21-1 with TRBJ1-6; the table assigns TRBD1, which was not confirmed against the DNA. TRBV21-1 corresponds to a pseudogene. CDR3 length: 16 residues. The CDR3, as DNA: TGTGCCAGCAGCGCCGGGCCGAGACAGCAACCTTCACCCCTCCACTTT. It is translated as CASSAGPRQQPSPLHF.

The chain uses TRBV6-2 or TRBV6-3 and TRBJ1-1, with 8 bases identical to TRBD1. V shed 2 bases, J shed 1 base, and the junction held 9 bases outside the gene matches. CDR3 length: 17 amino acids. Germline V gives CDR1 MNHEY, CDR2 SVGEGT. CDR3 DNA sequence: TGTGCCAGCAGTTACGGACAGGGCCGTTCGAGGAACACTGAAGCTTTCTTT. Protein sequence: CASSYGQGRSRNTEAFF.

J is TRBJ1-1 and V is TRBV12-3 or TRBV12-4; 7 bases are a match to TRBD1. This CDR3 comprises 13 residues. J gave up 3 bases and V 2 bases, and 0 bases lay outside the gene matches. CDR3 DNA sequence: TGTGCCAGCAGTTTACAGGGGGACACTGAAGCTTTCTTT. It specifies CASSLQGDTEAFF.

The V gene is TRBV7-3, the J gene TRBJ2-2; TRBD1 is a possible D gene (6 bases). The CDR3 length is 18 residues. The germline V gene encodes CDR1 SGHTA and CDR2 FQGTGA. V lost 1 base, J lost 4 bases, and 19 bases lay in between. The DNA of the CDR3 is TGTGCCAGCAGCTTAAATTATGGGGGCCCCGCGGGCACCGGGGAGCTGTTTTTT. Its protein is CASSLNYGGPAGTGELFF.

The CDR3 loop reads CASGRYEQYF. In DNA form, the CDR3 reads TGTGCGAGCGGGAGATACGAGCAGTACTTC. The chain recombines TRBV6-6 with TRBJ2-7, with 8 bases identical to TRBD2. CDR1 is MNHNY and CDR2 is SVGAGI in the germline V gene (reference sequence). The CDR3 totals 10 residues.

V usage is TRBV3-1 (or the pseudogene TRBV3-2) and J usage is TRBJ2-1; possible D gene TRBD2, 5 bases. The CDR3 runs to 14 residues. Trimming took off 2 bases at V and 9 bases at J, with 14 bases between the two ends. Germline V gene data show CDR1 as LGHDT and CDR2 as YNNKEL (reference sequence). The CDR3 DNA is TGTGCCAGCAGCCAAAGTGGGTCGGAGGTTGAGCAGTTCTTC. Its translation: CASSQSGSEVEQFF.

The J gene is TRBJ2-1, the V gene TRBV7-2; 9 nucleotides match TRBD1. The CDR3 is 15 amino acids. V gave up 2 bases and J gave up 9 bases; unmatched junction bases: 8. The V gene's germline CDR1 is SGHTA and CDR2 FQGNSA. The CDR3 region has the DNA TGTGCCAGCAGCTTAATACGCGGGACAGGGAGTGAGCAGTTCTTC. Its protein is CASSLIRGTGSEQFF.

This clone occurred once. The gene calls are TRBV28 and TRBJ2-7, with D tentatively TRBD2 (5 bases). Germline V CDR1 and CDR2: MDHEN, SYDVKM. The CDR3 consists of 15 residues. Between the trimmed V and J ends, which lost 3 bases and 3 bases, there was a span of 15 bases. Here the CDR3 DNA reads TGTGCCAGCAGTTTGGCCCACGGGGTTAACTACGAGCAGTACTTC. This gives the protein CASSLAHGVNYEQYF.

This clone was counted between two and nine times. The V and J genes are TRBV27 and TRBJ2-3, with 13 bases aligning to TRBD2. V shed 3 bases, J shed 6 bases, and the junction held 3 bases outside the gene matches. This CDR3 contains 15 residues. Germline V gene data show CDR1 as MNHEY and CDR2 as SMNVEV (reference sequence). CDR3 protein: CASSFGTSGTDTQYF. The CDR3 DNA sequence: TGTGCCAGCAGTTTTGGGACTAGCGGGACCGATACGCAGTATTTT.

The gene calls are TRBV18 and TRBJ2-3, with D possibly TRBD2 on 5 matching bases. The germline V gene encodes CDR1 KGHSH and CDR2 LQKENI. The CDR3 runs 14 residues. Trimming stripped 3 bases from V and 11 bases from J, with 18 bases between. The DNA of the CDR3 is TGTGCCAGCTCACCCCAACTTACTAGTTTTGAGCAGTATTTT. It encodes CASSPQLTSFEQYF.

The chain carries TRBV5-4 and TRBJ2-5, with a weak D call TRBD1 (5 bases). V was clipped by 6 bases and J by 5 bases, with 14 bases between them. This CDR3 comprises 13 residues. Germline-derived CDR1 and CDR2 are SGHNT and YYREEE (reference sequence). The CDR3 DNA sequence: TGTGCCAGCACAGACAGTATGGAGGAGACCCAGTACTTC. Encoded protein: CASTDSMEETQYF.

This chain joins TRBV20-1 and TRBJ1-4; possible D gene TRBD1, 5 bases. Germline CDR1 and CDR2: DFQATT and SNEGSKA (reference sequence). Trimming shortened V by 3 bases and J by 5 bases, and 10 bases separated the two germline ends. CDR3 length: 13 residues. The CDR3 sequence: CSASQGRNEKLFF. The CDR3 DNA sequence: TGCAGTGCTAGTCAGGGCCGAAATGAAAAACTGTTTTTT.

The rearrangement joins TRBV5-5 to TRBJ1-4; D unclear. The V end lost 2 bases, the J end lost 0 bases, and 8 bases lay between the germline ends. The CDR3 covers 15 residues. The germline V gene encodes CDR1 SGHKS and CDR2 YYEKEE (reference sequence). CDR3 in DNA: TGTGCCAGCAGCTTCGCACCAGCAACTAATGAAAAACTGTTTTTT. It is translated as CASSFAPATNEKLFF.

V usage is TRBV12-3 or TRBV12-4 and J usage is TRBJ1-1; TRBD1 matches 7 bases. The CDR3 contains 12 residues. With V trimmed by 3 bases and J by 6 bases, 1 base remained unmatched. The CDR3 nucleotides read TGTGCCAGCAGTTTGAGGGGGCCTGAAGCTTTCTTT. This translates into CASSLRGPEAFF.

The genes are TRBV19 and TRBJ2-7; a possible D gene is TRBD1 (6 bases). CDR3 length equals 16 residues. Trimming cost V 4 bases and J 5 bases, with 21 bases left between them. Per germline, CDR1 LNHDA and CDR2 SQIVND (reference sequence). CDR3 sequence reads: CASSTSLGRGIHEQYF. The CDR3, as DNA: TGTGCCAGTAGTACCAGTTTGGGCAGGGGAATCCACGAGCAGTACTTC. Complete variable domain (other parts from reference TRBV19 and TRBJ2-7): DGGITQSPKYLFRKEGQNVTLSCEQNLNHDAMYWYRQDPGQGLRLIYYSQIVNDFQKGDIAEGYSVSREKKESFPLTVTSAQKNPTAFYLCASSTSLGRGIHEQYFGPGTRLTVT.

The chain is built from TRBV5-4 and TRBJ1-5; D is unclear. With 2 bases removed from V and 2 bases from J, the gap between germline ends came to 5 bases. Per the germline V gene, CDR1 is SGHNT and CDR2 is YYREEE (reference sequence). This CDR3 has 13 residues. The CDR3 protein is CASSFQGNQPQHF. In nucleotides, the CDR3 is TGTGCCAGCAGCTTCCAGGGCAATCAGCCCCAGCATTTT.

The chain combines TRBV6-1 with TRBJ1-4; possibly TRBD1 for D (5 bases). Trimming removed 3 bases at V and 5 bases at J, with 7 bases between. CDR3 length: 13 amino acids. CDR1 and CDR2 from the germline V gene are MNHNS and SASEGT. This CDR3 reads CASSDRENEKLFF. CDR3 DNA sequence: TGTGCCAGCAGTGACAGGGAAAATGAAAAACTGTTTTTT.